This passage covers 6 T cell receptor beta chains from one sample sequenced in a study of identical twins. TCRdb recomputed calls from the 5' RACE reads with MiXCR, one row per CDR3 protein. This table holds nearly 900,000 distinct CDR3 sequences, approximately 13% found once. This sample was also put to use in a study of yellow fever vaccine responses in identical twins.

The sample consisted of PBMCs. The receptors come from a woman between 18 and 30 years old in good health.

The V and J genes are TRBV20-1 and TRBJ2-7, with 9 bases lining up with TRBD2. The V and J ends lost 5 bases and 5 bases, in that order; junction bases with no gene match: 7. The CDR3 sequence is 13 residues long. The germline V gene has CDR1 DFQATT and CDR2 SNEGSKA (reference sequence). This CDR3 reads CSARKAGGNEQYV. CDR3 coding DNA: TGCAGTGCTCGAAAGGCGGGGGGGAACGAGCAGTACGTC.

This clonotype was seen at least ten times. The V gene is TRBV7-9, the J gene TRBJ1-5; 7 bases match TRBD1. The CDR3 totals 15 residues. The junction had 7 bases not matched to a gene; V was cut back by 5 bases and J by 3 bases. CDR1 and CDR2 (germline): SEHNR, FQNEAQ (reference sequence). The CDR3 protein is CASSPGDSPNQPQHF. CDR3 DNA sequence: TGTGCCAGCAGCCCCGGGGACAGCCCCAATCAGCCCCAGCATTTT.

There are a few counts of this clonotype. The J gene is TRBJ2-7, the V gene TRBV7-9; 9 nucleotides line up with TRBD1. This CDR3 comprises 15 residues. Germline assignment: CDR1 SEHNR and CDR2 FQNEAQ (reference sequence). The V gene end was trimmed by 2 bases and the J gene end by 7 bases; junction bases not matched to a gene: 9. CDR3 region: CASSLSGRGTGEQYF. The CDR3 DNA sequence: TGTGCCAGCAGCTTATCCGGCAGGGGGACAGGGGAGCAGTACTTC.

V and J are TRBV11-2 and TRBJ1-4; TRBD1 might be the D (6 bases). The CDR3 spans 14 residues. The germline gives CDR1 SGHAT, CDR2 FQNNGV. The ends were cut back, 2 bases at V and 8 bases at J, with 12 bases in the middle. The CDR3 protein is CASSLYQGNEKLFF. CDR3 in DNA: TGTGCCAGCAGCTTATATCAGGGGAACGAAAAACTGTTTTTT.

This clonotype has at least ten counts. This rearrangement joins TRBV4-2 to TRBJ1-5; 9 nucleotides line up with TRBD1. Trimming removed 1 base from V and 3 bases from J; junction bases left unmatched: 1. Germline values: CDR1 LGHNA, CDR2 YNFKEQ. There are 15 residues in the CDR3. The CDR3 spells CASSQGTGANQPQHF. In DNA, the CDR3 is TGTGCCAGCAGCCAAGGGACAGGGGCCAATCAGCCCCAGCATTTT.

This clonotype was observed at least ten times. V and J are TRBV12-3 or TRBV12-4 and TRBJ1-2; D unresolved. V lost 10 bases to trimming and J lost 6 bases, with 9 bases between them. The CDR3 has 10 residues. CDR3 in amino acids: CATRRDGYTF. CDR3 nucleotides: TGTGCCACCAGAAGGGATGGCTACACCTTC.